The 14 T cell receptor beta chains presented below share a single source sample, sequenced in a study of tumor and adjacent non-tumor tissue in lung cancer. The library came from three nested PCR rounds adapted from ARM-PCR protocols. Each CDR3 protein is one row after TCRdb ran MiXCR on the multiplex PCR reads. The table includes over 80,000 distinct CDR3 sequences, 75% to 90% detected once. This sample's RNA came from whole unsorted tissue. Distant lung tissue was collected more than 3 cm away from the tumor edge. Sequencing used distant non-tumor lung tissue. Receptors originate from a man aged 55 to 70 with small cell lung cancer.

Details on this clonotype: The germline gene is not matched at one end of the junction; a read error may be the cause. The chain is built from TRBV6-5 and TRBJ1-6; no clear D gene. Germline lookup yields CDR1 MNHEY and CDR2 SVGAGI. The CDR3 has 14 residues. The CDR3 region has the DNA TGTGCCAACAGTTTGCAGATGGATAATTCACCCATCCACTTT. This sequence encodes CANSLQMDNSPIHF.

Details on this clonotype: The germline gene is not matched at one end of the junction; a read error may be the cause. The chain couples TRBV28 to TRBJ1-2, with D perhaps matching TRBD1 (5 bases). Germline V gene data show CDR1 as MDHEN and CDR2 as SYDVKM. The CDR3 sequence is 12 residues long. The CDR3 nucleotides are TGTACCAGCCAGTCTTCGGGGCTTGACTACACCTTC. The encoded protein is CTSQSSGLDYTF.

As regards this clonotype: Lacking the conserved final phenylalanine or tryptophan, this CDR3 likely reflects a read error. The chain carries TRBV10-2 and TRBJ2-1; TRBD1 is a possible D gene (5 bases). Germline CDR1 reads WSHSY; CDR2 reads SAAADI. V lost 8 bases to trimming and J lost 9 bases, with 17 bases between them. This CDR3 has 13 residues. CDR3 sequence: CASCEADQGEQFL. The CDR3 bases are TGCGCCAGCTGCGAGGCTGACCAGGGTGAGCAGTTCCTC.

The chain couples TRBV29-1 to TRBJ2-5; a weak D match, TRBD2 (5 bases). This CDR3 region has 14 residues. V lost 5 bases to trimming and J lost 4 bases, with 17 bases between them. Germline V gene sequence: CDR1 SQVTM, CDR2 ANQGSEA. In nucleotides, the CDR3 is TGCAGCGTTATTGCACACCTAGAGGGAGAGACCCAGTACTTC. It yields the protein CSVIAHLEGETQYF. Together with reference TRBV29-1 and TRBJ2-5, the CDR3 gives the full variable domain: SAVISQKPSRDICQRGTSLTIQCQVDSQVTMMFWYRQQPGQSLTLIATANQGSEATYESGFVIDKFPISRPNLTFSTLTVSNMSPEDSSIYLCSVIAHLEGETQYFGPGTRLLVL.

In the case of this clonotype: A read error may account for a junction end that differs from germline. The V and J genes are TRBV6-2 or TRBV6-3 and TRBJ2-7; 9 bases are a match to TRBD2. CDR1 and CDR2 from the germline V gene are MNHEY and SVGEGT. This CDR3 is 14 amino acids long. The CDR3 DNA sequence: TGTGCCAGCAAGATAGCGGGAGTCCCTATGGAGCAGCTCTTC. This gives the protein CASKIAGVPMEQLF.

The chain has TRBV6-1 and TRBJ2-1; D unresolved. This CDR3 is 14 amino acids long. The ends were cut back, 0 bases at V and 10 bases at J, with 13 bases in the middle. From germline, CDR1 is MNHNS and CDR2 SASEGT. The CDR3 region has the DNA TGTGCCAGCAGTGAAGCGGCTGCACTGGGGGAGCAGTTCTTC. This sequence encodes CASSEAAALGEQFF.

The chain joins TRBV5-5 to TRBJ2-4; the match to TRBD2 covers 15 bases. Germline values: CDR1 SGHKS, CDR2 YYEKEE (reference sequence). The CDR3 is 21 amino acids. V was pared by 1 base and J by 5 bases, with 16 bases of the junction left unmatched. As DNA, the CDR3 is TGTGCCAGCAGCTTGATTGGGACTAGCGGGAGGTACCCTGATAGCCAAAACATTCAGTACTTC. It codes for CASSLIGTSGRYPDSQNIQYF.

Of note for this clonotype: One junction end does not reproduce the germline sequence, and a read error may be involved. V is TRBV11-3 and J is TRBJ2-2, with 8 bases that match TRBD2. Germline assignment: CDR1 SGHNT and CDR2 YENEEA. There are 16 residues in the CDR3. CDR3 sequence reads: CSSSLGSGVHTRELFF. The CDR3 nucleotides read TGTTCCAGCAGCTTAGGTAGCGGGGTCCACACCAGGGAGCTGTTTTTT.

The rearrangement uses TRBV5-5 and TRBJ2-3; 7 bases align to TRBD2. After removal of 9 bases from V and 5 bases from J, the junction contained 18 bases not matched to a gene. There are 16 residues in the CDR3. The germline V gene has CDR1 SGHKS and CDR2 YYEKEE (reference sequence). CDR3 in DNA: TGTGCCAACAACTTTCACAGCGGGACTGGTGAAGATACGCAGTATTTT. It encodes CANNFHSGTGEDTQYF.

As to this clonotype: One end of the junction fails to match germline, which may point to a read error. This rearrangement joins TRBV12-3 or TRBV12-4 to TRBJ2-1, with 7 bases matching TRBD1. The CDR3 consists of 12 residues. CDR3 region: CASSRQGNEQFF. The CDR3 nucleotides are TGTGCCAGCAGCCGACAGGGCAATGAGCAGTTTTTC.

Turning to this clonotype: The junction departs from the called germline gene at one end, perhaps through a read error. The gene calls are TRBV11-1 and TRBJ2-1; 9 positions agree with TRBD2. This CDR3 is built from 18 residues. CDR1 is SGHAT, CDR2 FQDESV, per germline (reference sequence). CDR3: CASSSESRTSDSGNEQFF. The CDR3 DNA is TGTGCCAGCAGCTCAGAATCGAGGACTAGCGATAGTGGTAATGAGCAGTTCTTT.

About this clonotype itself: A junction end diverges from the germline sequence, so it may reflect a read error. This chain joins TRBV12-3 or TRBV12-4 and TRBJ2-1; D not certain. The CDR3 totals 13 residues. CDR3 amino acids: CASSLGLYNEEFF. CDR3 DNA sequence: TGTGCCAGCAGTTTGGGTCTCTACAATGAGGAGTTCTTC.

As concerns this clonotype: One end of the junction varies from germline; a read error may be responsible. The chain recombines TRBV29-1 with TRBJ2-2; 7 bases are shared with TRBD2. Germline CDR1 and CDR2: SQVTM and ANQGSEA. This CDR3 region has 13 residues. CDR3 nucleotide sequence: TGCAGTGTTGCGGGAGTGAACACCGGGGAGCTGTTTTTT. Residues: CSVAGVNTGELFF.

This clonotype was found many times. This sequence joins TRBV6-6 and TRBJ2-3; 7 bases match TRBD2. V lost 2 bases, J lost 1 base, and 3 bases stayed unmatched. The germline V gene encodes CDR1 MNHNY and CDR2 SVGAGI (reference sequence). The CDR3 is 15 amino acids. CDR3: CASSYTGGGTDTQYF. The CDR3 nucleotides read TGTGCCAGCAGTTACACTGGGGGGGGCACAGATACGCAGTATTTT.